These T cell receptor beta chains were read from a single sample in a study of Tregs in tolerant kidney transplant recipients. Generated by immunoSEQ multiplex PCR, the TCRdb table keeps only in-frame clones and is missing some. The table lists roughly 50,000 clones, approximately 90% of them singletons. This specimen consisted of CD8+ T cells from blood (PBMCs), obtained 12 months after the transplant. These TCRs come from a human patient who received a combined kidney and bone marrow transplant. The graft donor may have given rise to some T cells. CDR3s include the opening cysteine and the closing phenylalanine or tryptophan. D genes are given only for firm matches. Clone size, where shown, is once, few, many, or a class for clones that have expanded.

size | J | length | D | V | CDR3 | DNA
NA | TRBJ1-1 | 16 | TRBD1 | TRBV5-1 | CASRPKQGPLNTEAFF | TGCGCCAGCAGGCCGAAACAGGGGCCCTTAAACACTGAAGCTTTCTTT
NA | TRBJ2-5 | 14 | TRBD1 | TRBV7-3 | CASSSGTGQETQYF | TGTGCCAGCAGCTCAGGGACAGGACAAGAGACCCAGTACTTC
NA | TRBJ2-1 | 12 | TRBD2 | TRBV7-3 | CASGGDRDEQFF | TGTGCCAGTGGGGGGGATAGGGATGAGCAGTTCTTC
NA | TRBJ2-7 | 13 | NA | TRBV15 | CATSRAKLVMQYF | TGTGCCACCAGCAGAGCAAAACTAGTTATGCAGTACTTC
NA | TRBJ1-1 | 16 | TRBD1 | TRBV11-2 | CASSLMGGRRGEEAFF | TGTGCCAGCAGCCTAATGGGGGGCCGCAGGGGGGAAGAAGCTTTCTTT
NA | TRBJ1-6 | 14 | NA | TRBV7-3 | CASSLAAYNSPLHF | TGTGCCAGCAGTCTGGCGGCCTATAATTCACCCCTCCACTTT
NA | TRBJ2-3 | 15 | TRBD1 | TRBV4-1 | CASSPTGEGTDTQYF | TGCGCCAGCAGCCCCACAGGGGAAGGCACAGATACGCAGTATTTT
many | TRBJ1-1 | 17 | TRBD1 | TRBV7-9 | CASSSKPPRQGRTEAFF | TGTGCCAGCAGCTCAAAGCCCCCCCGACAGGGAAGAACTGAAGCTTTCTTT
NA | TRBJ1-6 | 14 | NA | TRBV28 | CASVKGSYNSPLHF | TGTGCCAGCGTTAAGGGGTCCTATAATTCCCCCCTCCACTTT
NA | TRBJ1-5 | 17 | TRBD1 | TRBV23-1 | CASSSLRTGGGNQPQHF | TGCGCCAGCAGTTCACTTCGGACAGGGGGAGGTAATCAGCCCCAGCATTTT
NA | TRBJ1-2 | 13 | NA | TRBV9 | CASSVGHGGSFTF | TGTGCCAGCAGCGTAGGGCACGGGGGTTCTTTCACCTTC
NA | TRBJ2-7 | 13 | NA | TRBV27 | CASSRTPFYEQYF | TGTGCCAGCAGTAGGACACCTTTCTACGAGCAGTACTTC
NA | TRBJ2-3 | 15 | NA | TRBV7-2 | CASSIIGGGTDTQYF | TGTGCCAGCAGCATTATAGGCGGCGGCACAGATACGCAGTATTTT
NA | TRBJ2-3 | 14 | NA | TRBV11-1 | CASSATDYTDTQYF | TGTGCCAGCAGCGCAACCGACTACACAGATACGCAGTATTTT
NA | TRBJ2-7 | 12 | NA | TRBV5-1 | CASRGGSYEQYF | TGCGCCAGCAGAGGGGGCTCCTACGAGCAGTACTTC
NA | TRBJ2-7 | 14 | TRBD1 | TRBV28 | CASNPGQGVYEQYF | TGTGCCAGCAATCCGGGACAGGGCGTCTACGAGCAGTACTTC
NA | TRBJ2-3 | 16 | TRBD2 | TRBV7-3 | CASSQVIAGGPNTQYF | TGTGCCAGCAGCCAAGTGATAGCGGGGGGACCGAATACGCAGTATTTT
NA | TRBJ2-2 | 16 | NA | TRBV9 | CASSVPETGLGGELFF | TGTGCCAGCAGCGTACCCGAGACAGGATTGGGCGGGGAGCTGTTTTTT
NA | TRBJ2-4 | 17 | NA | TRBV4-3 | CASSQDHDGVAKNIQYF | TGCGCCAGCAGCCAAGATCACGACGGGGTAGCCAAAAACATTCAGTACTTC
NA | TRBJ2-5 | 14 | TRBD2 | TRBV30 | CAWGGTSGGETQYF | TGTGCCTGGGGGGGTACTAGCGGGGGAGAGACCCAGTACTTC